Sequencing of this T cell receptor beta chain was carried out in a study of blood T cell repertoires in COVID-19. Study details: Samples taken during acute and convalescent COVID-19 were collected in the United States, Italy and Spain. T cells, B-cell-depleted T cells, or PBMCs supplied cDNA or gDNA.

This clone has just a few counts. Other DNA sequences in the sample encode the same CDR3. V lost 4 bases and J lost 0; bases outside the gene matches: 2. Per germline, CDR1 MNHEY and CDR2 SMNVEV (reference sequence). This CDR3 is 14 amino acids long. Authors' data handling: It was from reference gene primer amplification that nucleated cell counts were estimated. The table came from immunoSEQ multiplex PCR; TCRdb's copy has only in-frame clones and leaves some out. V, J and clone size were drawn from that table, and D and trimming were deduced from the DNA. The sample shows approximately 210,000 clones, 70% to 90% of them seen only once. Participants were aged about 18 to 89 years from more than 20 US areas.

This TCR came from a woman in her fifties or sixties with acute COVID-19. The rearrangement uses TRBV27 and TRBJ1-1; 7 bases agree with TRBD1. The specimen was PBMCs or T cells enriched from blood (not recorded which). CDR3 coding DNA: TGTGCCAGCAGTTCGGGACAGTTGAACACTGAAGCTTTCTTT. Protein product: CASSSGQLNTEAFF.